Listed below are T cell receptor beta chains from one sample, sequenced in a study of blood T cell repertoires in COVID-19. The assay was immunoSEQ multiplex PCR, and TCRdb's table has in-frame clones only and misses some. Of about 54,000 clones in the sample, 65% to 90% were seen once. Sequenced material: peripheral blood. The receptors shown here come from a human donor in a cohort sampled during active COVID-19. Each CDR3 is given with its conserved first and last residue. D genes are given only for firm matches. The size entry is marked missing in some rows and otherwise reads once, few, many or a size class.

j_gene	abundance	v_gene	d_gene	CDR3nt	CDR3aa
TRBJ2-5	.	TRBV11-3	.	TGTGCCAGCAGCTCCTCTCCGGGAGAGACCCAGTACTTC	CASSSSPGETQYF
TRBJ1-1	.	TRBV5-6	.	TGTGCCAGCACCCTCCGTGGGATCACAGGGATAAACACTGAAGCTTTCTTT	CASTLRGITGINTEAFF
TRBJ2-5	.	TRBV5-6	.	TGTGCCAGCAGCGAGAGAGAGACCCAGTACTTC	CASSERETQYF
TRBJ1-4	.	TRBV30	TRBD1	TGTGCCTGGAGTCCAGGGGGACGATTGGTTTTT	CAWSPGGRLVF
TRBJ2-2	.	TRBV30	TRBD1	TGTGCCCTTGGGGGGGACAGGGAGTACACCGGGGAGCTGTTTTTT	CALGGDREYTGELFF
TRBJ2-7	.	TRBV28	TRBD2	TGTGCCAGCAGTTCTAGCGGGAGTTGGTCGTACGAGCAGTACTTC	CASSSSGSWSYEQYF
TRBJ2-7	many	TRBV2	.	TGTGCCAGCCGGACTTACGAGCAGTACTTC	CASRTYEQYF
TRBJ1-3	.	TRBV5-1	.	TGCGCCAGCAGCAGGACAGCTGAAGGAAACACCATATATTTT	CASSRTAEGNTIYF
TRBJ1-5	.	TRBV6-4	TRBD1	TGTGCCAGCAGTACCAGGACAGGGGGCGACAATCAGCCCCAGCATTTT	CASSTRTGGDNQPQHF
TRBJ1-3	.	TRBV5-4	TRBD1	TGTGCCAGCAGCTCTCCGGGACAGGGGACCCTCGCTGGAAACACCATATATTTT	CASSSPGQGTLAGNTIYF
TRBJ2-1	.	TRBV7-6	TRBD2	TGTGCCAGCAGCGTAGCGGGAGTCGGATACAATGAGCAGTTCTTC	CASSVAGVGYNEQFF
TRBJ1-4	.	TRBV19	TRBD1	TGTGCCAGTAGTCCGCACACTACAGGGGCAAAACTGTTTTTT	CASSPHTTGAKLFF
TRBJ2-5	.	TRBV3-1/TRBV3-2	.	TGTGCCAGCAGCCTAGTGGAGGAGACCCAGTACTTC	CASSLVEETQYF
TRBJ1-2	.	TRBV5-1	TRBD1	TGCGCCAGCAGCTCGAGAGGGACAGGGAATGGCTACACCTTC	CASSSRGTGNGYTF
TRBJ2-7	.	TRBV7-9	.	TGTGCCAGCAGCTTCGACGGGACCTACGAGCAGTACTTC	CASSFDGTYEQYF
TRBJ1-4	.	TRBV24-1	.	TGTGCCACCAGTGATTTTTCGGATGAAAAACTGTTTTTT	CATSDFSDEKLFF
TRBJ1-1	.	TRBV6-5	.	TGTGCCAGCAGCCCGCAGGGCATAGGGACTGAAGCTTTCTTT	CASSPQGIGTEAFF
TRBJ2-5	.	TRBV24-1	.	TGTGCCACCAGTGATTTTTCCCAGGGCAAAGAGACCCAGTACTTC	CATSDFSQGKETQYF
TRBJ2-3	.	TRBV19	.	TGTGCCAGTAGTCTTCCGAACTCGCCTAGCACAGATACGCAGTATTTT	CASSLPNSPSTDTQYF
TRBJ1-2	.	TRBV19	TRBD1	TGTGCCAGTACCAGGGGGGCGCCGGGCTATGGCTACACCTTC	CASTRGAPGYGYTF
TRBJ2-5	.	TRBV28	TRBD2	TGTGCCAGCAGTTTACAGAGGGAGCGGGGAGAGACCCAGTACTTC	CASSLQRERGETQYF
TRBJ2-6	.	TRBV5-1	TRBD2	TGCGCCAGCACTGGGATAGCGGGACCTCCCTCTGGGGCCAACGTCCTGACTTTC	CASTGIAGPPSGANVLTF
TRBJ2-7	.	TRBV7-2	.	TGTGCCAGCAGCTTTTCAGGATACGAGCAGTACTTC	CASSFSGYEQYF
TRBJ2-1	.	TRBV18	.	TGTGCCAGCTCACCACCCGCGAGAACTACATCCAGTGAGCAGTTCTTC	CASSPPARTTSSEQFF
TRBJ2-3	.	TRBV19	TRBD1	TGTGCCAGTAGTTTACAGGGGGCATCAGATACGCAGTATTTT	CASSLQGASDTQYF
TRBJ1-5	.	TRBV6-5	.	TGTGCCAGCAGTCAGCGAGAGAATCAGCCCCAGCATTTT	CASSQRENQPQHF
TRBJ2-7	.	TRBV7-9	.	TGTGCCAGCAGCGGACTAGTGACAGGGGATTACTACGAGCAGTACTTC	CASSGLVTGDYYEQYF
TRBJ1-6	.	TRBV5-5	.	TGTGCCAGCACCCTCCTTGGCGGGGGCGCCTACTCACCCCTCCACTTT	CASTLLGGGAYSPLHF
TRBJ1-2	once	TRBV4-1	.	TGCGCCAGCAGCCAAGATGCGGTGCCTAATGGCTACACCTTC	CASSQDAVPNGYTF
TRBJ1-6	.	TRBV2	TRBD1	TGTGCCAGCACCACAGGGGGCTATAATTCACCCCTCCACTTT	CASTTGGYNSPLHF
TRBJ1-5	.	TRBV7-2	.	TGTGCCAGCAGCTTTGGGGGGTCGGGTCAGCCCCAGCATTTT	CASSFGGSGQPQHF
TRBJ2-7	.	TRBV15	.	TGTGCCACCAGCAGACCCCTGCAGGGTACCGAGCAGTACTTC	CATSRPLQGTEQYF
TRBJ2-7	once	TRBV4-2	TRBD2	TGTGCCAGCAGCCAAGAGATGACTAGCGGATTCTACGAGCAGTACTTC	CASSQEMTSGFYEQYF
TRBJ1-5	.	TRBV18	TRBD1	TGTGCCAGCTCACAAGAGAGACAGGGACAGAATAGCAATCAGCCCCAGCATTTT	CASSQERQGQNSNQPQHF
TRBJ2-7	.	TRBV3-1/TRBV3-2	.	TGTGCCAGCAGCCAGTCACTACGGGAGCAGTACTTC	CASSQSLREQYF
TRBJ2-1	.	TRBV11-2	TRBD2	TGTGCCAGCAGCGGGGGACAGTGGACTAGCGGACCCTACAATGAGCAGTTCTTC	CASSGGQWTSGPYNEQFF
TRBJ1-3	.	TRBV7-6	.	TGTGCCAGCAGCTTAAGGGGGACGGTCTCTGGAAACACCATATATTTT	CASSLRGTVSGNTIYF
TRBJ1-2	.	TRBV6-5	.	TGTGCCAGCAGTTACACAGGGCTGGGGAACTATGGCTACACCTTC	CASSYTGLGNYGYTF
TRBJ2-2	few	TRBV21-1	.	TGTGCCAGCAGCAAAGTAGGCAGGGGGCCCGGGGAGCTGTTTTTT	CASSKVGRGPGELFF
TRBJ2-5	.	TRBV9	.	TGTGCCAGCAGCGTAGATGGGACACCTGACCAAGAGACCCAGTACTTC	CASSVDGTPDQETQYF
TRBJ2-3	few	TRBV2	TRBD2	TGTGCCAGCATCCCCCCTAGCGGGAGGCCAGATACGCAGTATTTT	CASIPPSGRPDTQYF
TRBJ2-1	.	TRBV6-5	.	TGTGCCAGCAGCCACAGGGTAGGTTTGGATGAGCAGTTCTTC	CASSHRVGLDEQFF
TRBJ1-2	.	TRBV2	.	TGTGCCAGCAGTCGGACGGGAACTAACTATGGCTACACCTTC	CASSRTGTNYGYTF
TRBJ1-1	.	TRBV29-1	.	TGCAGCGTTAATCCGAACATGAACACTGAAGCTTTCTTT	CSVNPNMNTEAFF
TRBJ2-5	.	TRBV29-1	.	TGCAGCGTTTCCCGACAAGAACAAGAGACCCAGTACTTC	CSVSRQEQETQYF
TRBJ1-5	.	TRBV7-9	TRBD1	TGTGCCAGCAGCTTAGCGGGGACAGGGAGACAGCCCCAGCATTTT	CASSLAGTGRQPQHF
TRBJ2-1	once	TRBV24-1	TRBD2	TGTGCCACTTCCCGACGGGGGGGTGAGCAGTTCTTC	CATSRRGGEQFF
TRBJ2-5	.	TRBV10-3	.	TGTGCCATCAGTTTTTCCGGGACTCAAGAGACCCAGTACTTC	CAISFSGTQETQYF
TRBJ1-1	.	TRBV3-1/TRBV3-2	.	TGTGCCAGCAGCCAATCCACAGCAAACACTGAAGCTTTCTTT	CASSQSTANTEAFF
TRBJ1-5	.	TRBV4-1	.	TGCGCCAGCAGCCAAGAGTCAGGTACGGCGAAAGGGCCCCAGCATTTT	CASSQESGTAKGPQHF
TRBJ2-3	.	TRBV25-1	TRBD2	TGTGCCAGCAGTGGGGGACTAACAAGCACAGATACGCAGTATTTT	CASSGGLTSTDTQYF
TRBJ2-5	.	TRBV2	TRBD2	TGTGCCAGCAGTCAGACTAGCGGGGGGGCAGGGGAGACCCAGTACTTC	CASSQTSGGAGETQYF